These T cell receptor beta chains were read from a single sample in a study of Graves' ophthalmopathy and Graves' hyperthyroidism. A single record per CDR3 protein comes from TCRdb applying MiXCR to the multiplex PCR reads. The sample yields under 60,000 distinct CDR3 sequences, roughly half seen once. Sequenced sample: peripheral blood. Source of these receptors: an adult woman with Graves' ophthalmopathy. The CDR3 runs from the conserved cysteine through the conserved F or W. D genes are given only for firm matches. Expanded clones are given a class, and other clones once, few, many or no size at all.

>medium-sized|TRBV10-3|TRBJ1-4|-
TGTGCCATCAGTGATGGTAGCAATAATGAAAAACTGTTTTTT
CAISDGSNNEKLFF
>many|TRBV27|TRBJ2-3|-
TGTGCCAGCAGTCCAGACTCGTCAGATACGCAGTATTTT
CASSPDSSDTQYF
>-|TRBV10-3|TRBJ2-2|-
TGTGCCATCAGTCTAAAGGGGTCCCCCGGGGAGCTGTTTTTT
CAISLKGSPGELFF
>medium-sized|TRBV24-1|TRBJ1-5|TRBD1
TGTGCCACCAGTCCAGGGGGTGATCAGCCCCAGCATTTT
CATSPGGDQPQHF
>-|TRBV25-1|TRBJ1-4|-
TGTGCCAGCAGTGAATATTGCATGGGGGCTAATGAAAAACTGTTTTTT
CASSEYCMGANEKLFF
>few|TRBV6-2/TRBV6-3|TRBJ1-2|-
TGTGCCAGCAGTGCAGCCAGGGGACCCCATCCAGCTAACTATGGCTACACCTTC
CASSAARGPHPANYGYTF
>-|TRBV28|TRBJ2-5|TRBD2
TGTGCCAGCAAAAGTAGCGGGACCAAAGAGACCCAGTACTTC
CASKSSGTKETQYF
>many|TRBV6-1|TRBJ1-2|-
TGTGCCAGCTTATCGGAATTTAACTATGGCTACACCTTC
CASLSEFNYGYTF
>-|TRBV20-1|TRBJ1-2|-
TGCAGTGCTAGAGTGGGGGGCATGAGCTATGGCTACACCTTC
CSARVGGMSYGYTF
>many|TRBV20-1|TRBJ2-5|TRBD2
TGCAGTGCCGCTACTAGCGGGAGCTGGGGGAGGGAAAAAGAGACCCAGTACTTC
CSAATSGSWGREKETQYF
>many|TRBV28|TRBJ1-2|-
TGTGCCAGCAGTGGCAAACTAAAAGGCTACACCTTC
CASSGKLKGYTF
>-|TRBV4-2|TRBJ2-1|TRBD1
TGTGCCAGCAGCCAAGGGGCACGTAGGGCACAGGGGGCAAATGAGCAGTTCTTC
CASSQGARRAQGANEQFF
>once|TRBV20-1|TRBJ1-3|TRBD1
TGCAGTGCTACAGGGGGCTGCTGGGAACACCATATATTT
CSATGGCWEHHIF
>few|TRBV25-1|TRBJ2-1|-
TGTGCCAGCAGGAGAGGGGGGGCAGGATCCTACAATGAGCAGTTCTTC
CASRRGGAGSYNEQFF
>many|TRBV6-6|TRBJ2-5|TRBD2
TGTGCCAGCAGTTACCCGGGCCAGCGGGGAAACTTTCGAGAGACCCAGTACTTC
CASSYPGQRGNFRETQYF
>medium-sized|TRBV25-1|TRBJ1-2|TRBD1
TGTGCCAGCAGTGAATTCGGTCGGGGACAGGGTAAGGGCTACACCTTC
CASSEFGRGQGKGYTF
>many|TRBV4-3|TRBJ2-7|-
TGCGCCAGCTGTCGGGACTCCAACGTTGGGCCCTACGAGCAGTACTTC
CASCRDSNVGPYEQYF
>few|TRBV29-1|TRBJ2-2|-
TGCAGCGTTGAAGTCCGTCCGGGATCCACCGGGGAGCTGTTTTTT
CSVEVRPGSTGELFF
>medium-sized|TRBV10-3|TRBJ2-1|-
TGTGCCATCAGTGAGTCGTCTAGTATGGATGAGCAGTTCTTC
CAISESSSMDEQFF
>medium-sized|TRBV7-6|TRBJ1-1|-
TGTGCCAGCAGCGCACAGGGTGGGGCTGAAGCTTTCTTT
CASSAQGGAEAFF
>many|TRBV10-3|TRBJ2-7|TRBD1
TGTGCCATCAGTGAGTATCCCGGGACAGGGGGCAGTTCCTACGAGCAGTACTTC
CAISEYPGTGGSSYEQYF
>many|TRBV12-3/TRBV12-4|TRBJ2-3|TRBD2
TGTGCCAGCAGTTTTAGCGGGAGTACCACAGATACGCAGTATTTT
CASSFSGSTTDTQYF
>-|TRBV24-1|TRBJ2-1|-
TGTGTCACCAGCTTAGGTCATGAGCAGTTCTTC
CVTSLGHEQFF
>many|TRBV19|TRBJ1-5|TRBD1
TGTGCCAGTAGCCAACAGGGGGCACGCGTTTCAAGGCCCCAGCATTTT
CASSQQGARVSRPQHF
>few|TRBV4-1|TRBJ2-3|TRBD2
TGCGCCAGCAGCCAAGGGGGACTAGCGGGACCCCCTGGGGCAGATACGCAGTATTTT
CASSQGGLAGPPGADTQYF
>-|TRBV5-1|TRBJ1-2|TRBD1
TGCGCCAGCAGCCCGGACAGGGCTGCCTATGGCTACACCTTC
CASSPDRAAYGYTF
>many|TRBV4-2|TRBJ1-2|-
TGTGCCAGCAGCCAAGATAAGGGTTTGTTCGGCTACACCTTC
CASSQDKGLFGYTF
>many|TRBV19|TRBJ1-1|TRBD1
TGTGCCAGCAGGAGAGAAGGGGGCTTGAACACTGAAGCTTTCTTT
CASRREGGLNTEAFF
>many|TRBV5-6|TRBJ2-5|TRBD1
TGTGCCAGCAGCGACAGGGGGCTGGGGGAGACCCAGTACTTC
CASSDRGLGETQYF
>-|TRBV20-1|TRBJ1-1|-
TGCAGTGCCAGCAGCCGGGACCAAGTCACTGAAGCTTTCTTT
CSASSRDQVTEAFF
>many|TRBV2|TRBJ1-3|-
TGTGCCAGCTCGCGCGACTCTGGAAACACCATATATTTT
CASSRDSGNTIYF
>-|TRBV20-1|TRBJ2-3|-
TGCAGTGCTAGCGGGAGTACCACAGATACGCAGTATTTT
CSASGSTTDTQYF
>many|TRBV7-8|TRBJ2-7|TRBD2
TGTGCCAGCAGCTTAGCGGGAGGGTCCTACGAGCAGTACTTC
CASSLAGGSYEQYF
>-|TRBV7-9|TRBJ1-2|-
TGTGCCAGCAGCTCAGCTGGGGACCCAGGACGCGGCTACACCTTC
CASSSAGDPGRGYTF
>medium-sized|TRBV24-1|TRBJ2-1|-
TGTGCCACCAGTGTGGCACATGAGCAGTTCTTC
CATSVAHEQFF
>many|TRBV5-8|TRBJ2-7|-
TGTGCCAGCAGCCGAACTCCCGATGTCTACGAGCAGTACTTC
CASSRTPDVYEQYF
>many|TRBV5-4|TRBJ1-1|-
TGTGCCAGCAGCTCTGAGGAGAATTATGCCACTGAAGCTTTCTTT
CASSSEENYATEAFF
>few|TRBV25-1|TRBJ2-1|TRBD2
TGTGCCAGCAGTGACACCGGGACTAGCGGATACAATGAGCAGTTCTTC
CASSDTGTSGYNEQFF
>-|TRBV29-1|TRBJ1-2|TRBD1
TGCAGCGTCGGACAGGGTTCGGACTACACCTTC
CSVGQGSDYTF
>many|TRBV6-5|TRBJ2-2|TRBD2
TGTGCCACGACTAGCGGGAGGGGGCCCGGGGAGCTGTTTTTT
CATTSGRGPGELFF
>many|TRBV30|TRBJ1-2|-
TGTGCCTGGAGGGAGCGGGGACGGTTCTATGGCTACACCTTC
CAWRERGRFYGYTF
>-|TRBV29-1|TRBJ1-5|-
TGCAGCGTTGAGTTGGACAGACTAAAAGAGACCCAGCATTTT
CSVELDRLKETQHF
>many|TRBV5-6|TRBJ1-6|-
TGTGCCAGCAGCTCGAGGTTTACCGCGAGCTCCTATAATTCACCCCTCCACTTT
CASSSRFTASSYNSPLHF
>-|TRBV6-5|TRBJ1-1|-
TGTGCCATCAGTTACTCGACCAGAGGCACTGAAGCTTTCTTT
CAISYSTRGTEAFF
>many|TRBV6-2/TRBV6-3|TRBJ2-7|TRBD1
TGTGCCAGCAGATACTACAGGGGCGGCGAGCAGTACTTC
CASRYYRGGEQYF
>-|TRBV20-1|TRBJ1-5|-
TGCAGTGCTAGGCTGGGACTAGCGGGAGAAGATAGCAATCAGCCCCAGCATTTT
CSARLGLAGEDSNQPQHF
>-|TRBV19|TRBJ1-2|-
TGTGCCAGTAGTATCGGTTCTGGAAACACCTTC
CASSIGSGNTF
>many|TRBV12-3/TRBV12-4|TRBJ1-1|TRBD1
TGTGCCAGCACCCCGGACTTACAGGGGGTACCTGAAGCTTTCTTT
CASTPDLQGVPEAFF
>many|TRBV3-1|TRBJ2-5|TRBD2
TGTGCCAGCACCATACAAGCGGGAGGGGGAGAGACCCAGTACTTC
CASTIQAGGGETQYF
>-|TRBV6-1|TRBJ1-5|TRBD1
TGTGCCAGCATAGACAGGGTAAGCCCCCAGCATTTT
CASIDRVSPQHF
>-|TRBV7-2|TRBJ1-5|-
TGTGCCAGCAGCTTCTCCGGGGGGCGCGGTCAGCCCCAGCATTTT
CASSFSGGRGQPQHF
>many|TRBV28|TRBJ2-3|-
TGTGCCACCTACCGGGGGGCGGGAGCCACAGATACGCAGTATTTT
CATYRGAGATDTQYF
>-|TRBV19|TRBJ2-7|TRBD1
TGTGCCAGTAGTACATCCCCCGGACAGGGGTACGAGCAGTACTTC
CASSTSPGQGYEQYF
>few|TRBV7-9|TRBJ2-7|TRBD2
TGTGCCAGCAGCTTTGGGTCAGCGGGAGCCTACGAGCAGTACTTC
CASSFGSAGAYEQYF
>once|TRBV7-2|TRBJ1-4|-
TGTGCCAGCAGCTTACAGACTGTGGGTGAAAAACTGTTTTTT
CASSLQTVGEKLFF
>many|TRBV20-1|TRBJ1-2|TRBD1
TGCAGTGCCCTGGCGACAGGGGGCACCGATGGCTACACCTTC
CSALATGGTDGYTF
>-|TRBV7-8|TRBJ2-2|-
TGTGCCAGCAGCTTACGAGTTTTTCGGACAAATACGAACACCGGGGAGCTGTCTTGG
CASSLRVFRTNTNTGELSW
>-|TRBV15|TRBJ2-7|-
TGTGCCACCAGCAGAGAAGTGTCGGGATACGAGCAGTACTTC
CATSREVSGYEQYF
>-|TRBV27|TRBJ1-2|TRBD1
TGTGCCAGCAGTTTATTCGGACAGGGCCCTAACTATGGCTACACCTTC
CASSLFGQGPNYGYTF
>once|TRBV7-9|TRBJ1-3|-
TGTGCCAGCAGCCCAGAGGGTAGCGGTATCTCTGGAAACACCATATATTTT
CASSPEGSGISGNTIYF